This passage covers 23 T cell receptor beta chains from one sample sequenced in a study of T cells in Graves' hyperthyroidism and ophthalmopathy. RNA transcripts yielded amplified TCR beta CDR3 regions. First-round RT-PCR targeting the TCR CDR3 was performed with the HTBI primer set. TCRdb analysed the multiplex PCR reads with MiXCR anew, one entry per CDR3 protein. The table includes under 300,000 distinct CDR3 sequences, about 14% detected once. The sequenced material came from blood. The receptor set was obtained from a woman aged 25-40 years with Graves' hyperthyroidism that later progressed to Graves' ophthalmopathy.

On this clonotype itself: A much larger clone lies one base from this, so it may be a read error. This chain links TRBV27 with TRBJ1-5; no clear D gene. Trimming cost V 4 bases and J 6 bases, with 10 bases left between them. The length of the CDR3 is 13 residues. CDR1 is MNHEY and CDR2 is SMNVEV in the germline V gene (reference sequence). CDR3 sequence: CASSSQLGQPQHF. The CDR3 nucleotides are TGTGCCAGCAGTTCCCAGTTGGGTCAGCCCCAGCATTTT.

This clonotype was picked up many times. The chain combines TRBV5-5 with TRBJ1-1, with 8 bases that match TRBD1. The V and J ends lost 4 bases and 11 bases, in that order; junction bases with no gene match: 7. The germline CDR1 and CDR2 sequences are SGHKS and YYEKEE (reference sequence). CDR3 size: 12 residues. The CDR3 is CASSPGGGGAFF. Here the CDR3 DNA reads TGTGCCAGCAGCCCAGGGGGCGGGGGCGCTTTCTTT.

The table lists this clonotype with many counts. The rearrangement links TRBV6-1 to TRBJ2-2; a weak D match, TRBD1 (7 bases). Trimming stripped 4 bases from V and 6 bases from J, with 15 bases between. Germline V gives CDR1 MNHNS, CDR2 SASEGT. This CDR3 comprises 15 residues. The CDR3 protein is CASSVEGAQSGELFF. For the CDR3, the DNA is TGTGCCAGCAGTGTGGAGGGGGCGCAGTCCGGGGAGCTGTTTTTT.

This clonotype was seen ten or more times. V is TRBV7-2 and J is TRBJ2-6; D is unclear. The CDR3 sequence is 16 residues long. Germline CDR1 is SGHTA and CDR2 is FQGNSA. Trimming removed 5 bases from V and 0 bases from J, with 11 bases in between. In DNA form, the CDR3 reads TGTGCCAGCAGCAGAACCCTGGGCTCTGGGGCCAACGTCCTGACTTTC. Amino acids: CASSRTLGSGANVLTF. Complete variable domain (other parts from reference TRBV7-2 and TRBJ2-6): GAGVSQSPSNKVTEKGKDVELRCDPISGHTALYWYRQSLGQGLEFLIYFQGNSAPDKSGLPSDRFSAERTGGSVSTLTIQRTQQEDSAVYLCASSRTLGSGANVLTFGAGSRLTVL.

The J gene is TRBJ2-7, the V gene TRBV5-6; 9 bases agree with TRBD2. The germline CDR1 and CDR2 sequences are SGHDT and YYEEEE. With 2 bases clipped from V and 3 bases from J, the junction kept 3 bases outside the gene matches. The CDR3 has 14 residues. CDR3 in amino acids: CASSFVAGVYEQYF. The CDR3 coding sequence is TGTGCCAGCAGCTTCGTAGCGGGAGTCTACGAGCAGTACTTC.

This clonotype came up once. The chain combines TRBV7-3 with TRBJ1-3, with unresolved D. The CDR3 has 15 amino acids. Germline V gives CDR1 SGHTA, CDR2 FQGTGA. V was shortened by 1 base and J by 2 bases, with 9 bases between the two germline ends. CDR3 amino acids: CASSLNGSPGNTIYF. The CDR3 DNA reads TGTGCCAGCAGCTTAAATGGCAGTCCTGGAAACACCATATATTTT. Using reference TRBV7-3 and TRBJ1-3 for the parts outside the CDR3, the full variable domain is GAGVSQTPSNKVTEKGKYVELRCDPISGHTALYWYRQSLGQGPEFLIYFQGTGAADDSGLPNDRFFAVRPEGSVSTLKIQRTERGDSAVYLCASSLNGSPGNTIYFGEGSWLTVV.

Notes on this clonotype: A much larger clone lies a single base off, so this may be a read error. The chain is built from TRBV6-2 or TRBV6-3 and TRBJ2-3, with TRBD2 matching over 7 bases. The germline gives CDR1 MNHEY, CDR2 SVGEGT. The CDR3 is made up of 16 amino acids. The DNA of the CDR3 is TGTGCCAGCAGTCCCTCCGGGGGGTCTAGCATAGATACGCAGTATTTT. Translating gives CASSPSGGSSIDTQYF.

The rearrangement links TRBV4-2 to TRBJ2-7; a weak D match, TRBD2 (7 bases). The CDR3 is made up of 17 amino acids. The V gene's germline CDR1 is LGHNA and CDR2 YNFKEQ. The ends were cut back, 0 bases at V and 6 bases at J, with 21 bases in the middle. Here the CDR3 DNA reads TGTGCCAGCAGCCAAGATGGGGGGGCGGGAGAGGGGTTCGAGCAGTACTTC. It encodes CASSQDGGAGEGFEQYF.

This clonotype was detected ten times or more. CDR3 in amino acids: CASSLLRSSNEKLFF. DNA for the CDR3: TGTGCCAGCAGCTTACTGCGGTCCTCTAATGAAAAACTGTTTTTT. V and J are TRBV11-2 and TRBJ1-4, with D uncertain. The V gene lost 2 bases and the J gene lost 3 bases, with 10 bases spanning the gap. CDR1 SGHAT and CDR2 FQNNGV come from the germline V gene. The CDR3 has 15 amino acids. The complete variable domain, with remaining parts taken from reference TRBV11-2 and TRBJ1-4, reads EAGVAQSPRYKIIEKRQSVAFWCNPISGHATLYWYQQILGQGPKLLIQFQNNGVVDDSQLPKDRFSAERLKGVDSTLKIQPAKLEDSAVYLCASSLLRSSNEKLFFGSGTQLSVL.

On this clonotype: It may be a read error: a sequence one base away is much more abundant. The genes are TRBV11-2 and TRBJ1-6; TRBD1 might be the D (6 bases). The germline CDR1 and CDR2 sequences are SGHAT and FQNNGV. The CDR3 runs to 14 residues. CDR3 nucleotide sequence: TGTGCCGGCAGCTTGGGACAATATAATTCACCCCTCCACTTT. It encodes CAGSLGQYNSPLHF.

The table lists this clonotype with many counts. The chain is built from TRBV20-1 and TRBJ2-3; 9 bases line up with TRBD2. V gave up 6 bases and J gave up 3 bases; unmatched junction bases: 10. The CDR3 is 15 amino acids. The germline gives CDR1 DFQATT, CDR2 SNEGSKA (reference sequence). CDR3 nucleotides: TGCAGTGCCTACCTGGCGGGAGGGTTAACAGATACGCAGTATTTT. This sequence encodes CSAYLAGGLTDTQYF.

In its sample, this clonotype was seen many times. The chain is built from TRBV2 and TRBJ2-7; D perhaps matches TRBD2 (5 bases). This CDR3 has 15 residues. The germline V gene encodes CDR1 SNHLY and CDR2 FYNNEI. The V gene lost 1 base and the J gene lost 9 bases, with 19 bases spanning the gap. The CDR3 nucleotides read TGTGCCAGCAGTGAAGATGTTCTAGCTGGCCTAGGGCAGTACTTC. Translated, it gives CASSEDVLAGLGQYF.

This clonotype was seen many times. The rearrangement links TRBV29-1 to TRBJ2-1, with 7 bases aligning to TRBD2. CDR1 and CDR2 (germline): SQVTM, ANQGSEA. The junction had 16 bases not matched to a gene; V was cut back by 1 base and J by 7 bases. This CDR3 is built from 17 residues. The CDR3 here is CSVEGLQTSLVTNEQFF. Here the CDR3 DNA reads TGCAGCGTTGAAGGCCTCCAGACTAGCTTAGTGACAAATGAGCAGTTCTTC.

At least ten counts were recorded for this clonotype. The J gene is TRBJ1-2, the V gene TRBV30; D not resolved. There are 13 residues in the CDR3. V shed 0 bases and J shed 4 bases, with 9 bases lying between them. Germline V gives CDR1 GTSNPN, CDR2 SVGIG (reference sequence). Here the CDR3 DNA reads TGTGCCTGGAGTGTCAGTCAGTCCTATGGCTACACCTTC. As protein: CAWSVSQSYGYTF.

This clonotype was observed at least ten times. This rearrangement joins TRBV20-1 to TRBJ2-5; D possibly uses TRBD1 or TRBD2 (5 bases each). The ends were cut back, 6 bases at V and 1 base at J, with 18 bases in the middle. The CDR3 is 15 residues long. Germline CDR1 and CDR2: DFQATT and SNEGSKA (reference sequence). This chain's CDR3 is CSAPLLGESQETQYF. CDR3 DNA sequence: TGCAGTGCCCCGCTCTTGGGGGAGAGCCAAGAGACCCAGTACTTC.

In its sample, this clonotype was seen many times. This chain joins TRBV11-2 and TRBJ2-7, with D unclear. The CDR3 sequence is 12 residues long. V was shortened by 1 base and J by 5 bases, with 6 bases between the two germline ends. CDR1 SGHAT and CDR2 FQNNGV come from the germline V gene. The CDR3 reads CASSLVSDEQYF. Written as DNA, the CDR3 is TGTGCCAGCAGCTTAGTTTCCGACGAGCAGTACTTC.

V gene TRBV7-2 combines with J gene TRBJ2-1; TRBD2 aligns across 14 bases. The CDR3 is 15 residues long. CDR1 is SGHTA and CDR2 is FQGNSA in the germline V gene. The J segment lost 7 bases and the V segment lost 5 bases, leaving 4 bases of the junction unmatched. The CDR3 nucleotides read TGTGCCAGCAGCGTCGGACTAGCGGGAGGTAATGAGCAGTTCTTC. Residues: CASSVGLAGGNEQFF.

This chain joins TRBV9 and TRBJ1-2; 7 nucleotides match TRBD1. Germline V gene data show CDR1 as SGDLS and CDR2 as YYNGEE. The trim removed 2 bases at V and 0 bases at J, leaving 4 bases unmatched. There are 15 residues in the CDR3. CDR3 loop: CASSVTGVSNYGYTF. CDR3 bases: TGTGCCAGCAGCGTCACAGGGGTATCTAACTATGGCTACACCTTC.

This clonotype was counted ten times or more. The chain combines TRBV20-1 with TRBJ1-4; D remains ambiguous. V was trimmed by 4 bases and J by 3 bases, leaving 12 bases between them. The CDR3 is made up of 14 amino acids. Germline lookup yields CDR1 DFQATT and CDR2 SNEGSKA (reference sequence). CDR3 nucleotides: TGCAGTGCTACCGAGAGGGCGCCTAATGAAAAACTGTTTTTT. Its protein product is CSATERAPNEKLFF.

CDR3: CSARAGTEQFF. CDR3 in DNA: TGCAGTGCTAGAGCGGGGACCGAGCAGTTCTTC. The chain has TRBV20-1 and TRBJ2-7; D tentatively reads TRBD1 or TRBD2 (5 bases each). The tail of the sequence fits TRBJ2-1 better, so the J call may be wrong. In germline, CDR1 is DFQATT, CDR2 SNEGSKA (reference sequence). This CDR3 region has 11 residues.

This chain joins TRBV6-1 and TRBJ1-3; D gene ambiguous. CDR1 and CDR2 from the germline V gene are MNHNS and SASEGT. V was cut by 8 bases and J by 5 bases, with 10 bases left in between. This CDR3 has 12 amino acids. The CDR3: CASRNTRNTIYF. CDR3 sequence (DNA): TGTGCCAGCCGAAATACAAGAAACACCATATATTTT.

This clonotype was counted ten times or more. The chain is built from TRBV7-9 and TRBJ2-1; TRBD1 matches at 7 bases. This CDR3 is 15 amino acids long. Germline values: CDR1 SEHNR, CDR2 FQNEAQ (reference sequence). V was pared by 2 bases and J by 5 bases, with 6 bases of the junction left unmatched. The CDR3, as DNA: TGTGCCAGCAGCTTATCAGGGGGTCAACACAATGAGCAGTTCTTC. Its translation: CASSLSGGQHNEQFF.

In its sample, this clonotype was seen many times. CDR3 in DNA: TGCAGTGCTAGAGATCACTCCCTGAGGGTTGGGGTTGACGAGCAGTTCTTC. This translates into CSARDHSLRVGVDEQFF. The chain couples TRBV20-1 to TRBJ2-1, with a tentative D call TRBD2 (5 bases). Germline V CDR1 and CDR2: DFQATT, SNEGSKA (reference sequence). The CDR3 has 17 residues. The V gene lost 0 bases and the J gene lost 10 bases, with 25 bases spanning the gap.